This TCR beta chain is from a study of OX40 agonist ivuxolimab in advanced cancers. Study-wide points: Both CD4+ and CD8+ T cell populations in blood had undergone clonal expansion by week 6 at 0.1 to 3.0 mg/kg. There were also nonresponders showing low normalized T-cell clonal expansion. Patients with a partial response at 0.1-3.0 mg/kg had among the lowest clonal expansion.

Trimming took 5 bases from V and 2 from J; bases not matched to a gene: 6. This CDR3 has 15 residues. Germline V CDR1 and CDR2: SEHNR, FQNEAQ (reference sequence). Sequenced by immunoSEQ multiplex PCR; TCRdb stores in-frame clones only, minus some. This table has approximately 70,000 clones, about 84% appearing once. As concerns this clone: Its antigen is still unknown.

The source material was CD4+ or CD8+ T cells sorted from blood, sampled in a trial of the OX40 agonist ivuxolimab. The receptor was derived from an adult with an advanced solid tumor such as melanoma, head and neck, liver or kidney cancer. The genes are TRBV7-9 and TRBJ2-7; 10 bases are a match to TRBD1. The CDR3 loop reads CASSDRDRGAYEQYF. The CDR3 bases are TGTGCCAGCAGCGACCGGGACAGGGGCGCCTACGAGCAGTACTTC.